Sequencing of this T cell receptor (beta chain) was carried out in a study of blood T cell repertoires in COVID-19. The overall study: COVID-19 samples collected from the United States, Italy and Spain covered acute and convalescent phases. The analysed material was cDNA or gDNA that came from T cells, B-cell-depleted T cells, or PBMCs.

Sequencing was performed with immunoSEQ multiplex PCR; in TCRdb, only in-frame clones are kept and a portion is missing. Of some 120,000 clones in the sample, around 76% were seen once. The germline gives CDR1 MNHEY, CDR2 SVGAGI. The V segment lost 1 base and the J segment 7 bases; nucleotides outside the gene matches: 3. CDR3 length: 15 residues. The chain has TRBV6-5 and TRBJ1-4; 10 positions match TRBD1. Sequences were obtained from peripheral blood. The sequence came from a human donor in a cohort sampled during active COVID-19. The CDR3 region has the DNA TGTGCCAGCAGTTACTGGGGACAGGGGAGTGAAAAACTGTTTTTT. It is translated as CASSYWGQGSEKLFF.